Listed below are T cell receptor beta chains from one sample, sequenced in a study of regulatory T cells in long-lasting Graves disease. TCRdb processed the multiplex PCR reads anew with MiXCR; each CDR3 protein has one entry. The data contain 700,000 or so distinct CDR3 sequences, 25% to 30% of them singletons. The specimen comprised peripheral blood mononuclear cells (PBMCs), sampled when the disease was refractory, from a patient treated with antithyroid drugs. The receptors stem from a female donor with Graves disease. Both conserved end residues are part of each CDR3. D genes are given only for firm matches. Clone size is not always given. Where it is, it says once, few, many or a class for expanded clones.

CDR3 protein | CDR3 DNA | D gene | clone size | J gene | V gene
CASRDREGSGYTF | TGTGCCAGCAGGGACAGGGAGGGATCTGGCTACACCTTC | TRBD1 | many | TRBJ1-2 | TRBV2
CASSFRGGEKLFF | TGTGCCAGCAGCTTCAGGGGGGGAGAAAAACTGTTTTTT | TRBD1 | few | TRBJ1-4 | TRBV7-9
CASSYLVFEQYF | TGTGCCAGCAGCTATCTAGTATTCGAGCAGTACTTC | . | few | TRBJ2-7 | TRBV28
CASSTPGGLSNTGELFF | TGTGCCAGCAGCACCCCAGGGGGACTCTCCAACACCGGGGAGCTGTTTTTT | . | . | TRBJ2-2 | TRBV28
CASTIGTEGLGNTIYF | TGTGCCAGCACGATCGGCACCGAAGGGCTTGGAAACACCATATATTTT | . | few | TRBJ1-3 | TRBV28
CASSFNGPFNQPQHF | TGTGCCAGCAGTTTTAACGGACCCTTCAATCAGCCCCAGCATTTT | . | few | TRBJ1-5 | TRBV28
CASSTSGTGRGTEAFF | TGTGCCAGTAGTACGAGCGGGACAGGGAGGGGGACTGAAGCTTTCTTT | TRBD1 | . | TRBJ1-1 | TRBV19
CASSIPDNYGYTF | TGTGCCAGTAGTATTCCAGACAACTATGGCTACACCTTC | . | . | TRBJ1-2 | TRBV19
CASSYSIRGGATNEKLFF | TGTGCCAGCAGTTACTCGATTCGGGGCGGTGCAACTAATGAAAAACTGTTTTTT | . | many | TRBJ1-4 | TRBV6-5
CASSEAGEQFF | TGTGCCAGCAGTGAAGCTGGTGAGCAGTTCTTC | . | . | TRBJ2-1 | TRBV6-1
CASSQDRVDFKSGANVLTF | TGTGCCAGCAGCCAAGATCGCGTCGACTTCAAATCTGGGGCCAACGTCCTGACTTTC | . | . | TRBJ2-6 | TRBV3-1
CASSLPLGSDRETQYF | TGTGCCAGCAGCCTACCTCTGGGGAGTGATAGAGAGACCCAGTACTTC | . | many | TRBJ2-5 | TRBV12-3/TRBV12-4
CASVSGQKIYGYTF | TGTGCCAGCGTATCGGGACAAAAGATCTATGGCTACACCTTC | . | . | TRBJ1-2 | TRBV28
CASSEVAGWNTEAFF | TGTGCCAGCAGTGAAGTAGCAGGATGGAACACTGAAGCTTTCTTT | . | many | TRBJ1-1 | TRBV6-1
CASSQLKTGATEAFF | TGTGCCAGCAGCCAATTGAAGACAGGGGCCACTGAAGCTTTCTTT | TRBD1 | few | TRBJ1-1 | TRBV3-1
CANRGPGVNQPQHF | TGTGCCAACCGGGGCCCCGGGGTCAATCAGCCCCAGCATTTT | . | many | TRBJ1-5 | TRBV28
CASGGRPGGYEQYF | TGCGCCAGCGGCGGGAGGCCGGGGGGCTACGAGCAGTACTTC | TRBD2 | . | TRBJ2-7 | TRBV5-1
CASSDRGNTGELFF | TGTGCCAGCAGCGACAGGGGTAACACCGGGGAGCTGTTTTTT | TRBD1 | few | TRBJ2-2 | TRBV9
CASSLGGRWTEAFF | TGTGCCAGCAGTTTAGGGGGGAGGTGGACTGAAGCTTTCTTT | . | many | TRBJ1-1 | TRBV12-3/TRBV12-4
CASSPGVGGLSYGYTF | TGTGCCAGCAGTCCTGGTGTAGGGGGGTTGTCCTATGGCTACACCTTC | . | few | TRBJ1-2 | TRBV6-1
CASSSEGSGSPGELFF | TGTGCCAGCAGCTCCGAGGGTAGCGGGAGTCCCGGGGAGCTGTTTTTT | TRBD2 | . | TRBJ2-2 | TRBV11-2
CASSLEPGGANQPQHF | TGCGCCAGCAGCTTGGAACCAGGGGGCGCGAATCAGCCCCAGCATTTT | TRBD1 | few | TRBJ1-5 | TRBV5-1
CASSPHSNSSYNEQFF | TGTGCCAGCAGCCCGCACAGCAATAGCTCCTACAATGAGCAGTTCTTC | . | . | TRBJ2-1 | TRBV7-9
CASSSGPEAFF | TGTGCCAGCAGTTCCGGGCCTGAAGCTTTCTTT | . | . | TRBJ1-1 | TRBV6-5
CASSEFTDTNYGYTF | TGTGCCAGCAGTGAATTCACAGATACTAACTATGGCTACACCTTC | . | many | TRBJ1-2 | TRBV6-1
CASSSLARAMNTEAFF | TGTGCCAGCAGCTCCCTGGCCAGGGCCATGAACACTGAAGCTTTCTTT | . | . | TRBJ1-1 | TRBV13
CASSPAGPTGELFF | TGTGCCAGCAGCCCCGCCGGTCCCACCGGGGAGCTGTTTTTT | . | . | TRBJ2-2 | TRBV11-2
CASSLWTEPNTEAFF | TGTGCCAGCAGTTTATGGACAGAACCGAACACTGAAGCTTTCTTT | . | . | TRBJ1-1 | TRBV28
CASSPIRDLLFSYEQYF | TGTGCCAGCAGTCCGATACGAGACTTGCTTTTTTCCTACGAGCAGTACTTC | . | . | TRBJ2-7 | TRBV28
CSARDPQDQTGNTEAFF | TGCAGTGCTAGAGATCCCCAAGACCAAACGGGGAACACTGAAGCTTTCTTT | . | . | TRBJ1-1 | TRBV20-1
CASSVSGYNQPQHF | TGTGCCAGCAGCGTTAGCGGGTACAATCAGCCCCAGCATTTT | . | many | TRBJ1-5 | TRBV7-2
CASSPLASGRIYEQYF | TGTGCCAGCAGCCCCCTTGCTAGCGGGCGGATCTACGAGCAGTACTTC | TRBD2 | few | TRBJ2-7 | TRBV12-3/TRBV12-4
CATSDSGLAGTFTDTQYF | TGTGCCACCAGTGACTCGGGACTAGCGGGGACCTTCACAGATACGCAGTATTTT | TRBD2 | . | TRBJ2-3 | TRBV24-1
CSGSGTGGSGNYGYTF | TGCAGCGGATCCGGGACAGGAGGCAGTGGTAACTATGGCTACACCTTC | TRBD1 | few | TRBJ1-2 | TRBV29-1
CAWSPSSYGYTF | TGTGCCTGGAGTCCCAGCAGTTATGGCTACACCTTC | . | . | TRBJ1-2 | TRBV30
CASTLGLTSGYEQYF | TGTGCCAGCACCCTTGGATTGACTAGCGGCTACGAGCAGTACTTC | TRBD2 | few | TRBJ2-7 | TRBV12-3/TRBV12-4
CASSSPARDTEAFF | TGTGCCAGCAGCTCCCCGGCCCGGGACACTGAAGCTTTCTTT | . | few | TRBJ1-1 | TRBV7-3
CAWRQGTGYTF | TGTGCCTGGAGACAGGGGACGGGCTACACCTTC | TRBD1 | . | TRBJ1-2 | TRBV30
CASRGQVSYNEQFF | TGTGCCAGTAGGGGACAGGTCTCCTACAATGAGCAGTTCTTC | TRBD1 | . | TRBJ2-1 | TRBV19
CATSGGVQETQYF | TGTGCCACCAGTGGGGGAGTACAAGAGACCCAGTACTTC | . | many | TRBJ2-5 | TRBV24-1
CASSSGGGAGTEAFF | TGTGCCAGCAGCTCAGGGGGAGGCGCGGGTACTGAAGCTTTCTTT | TRBD1 | once | TRBJ1-1 | TRBV7-9
CASSFQGRRDQPEHF | TGTGCCAGCAGTTTTCAGGGCAGGAGGGATCAGCCCGAGCATTTT | . | . | TRBJ1-5 | TRBV12-3/TRBV12-4
CSVQRDRGYGYTF | TGCAGCGTCCAACGGGACAGGGGATATGGCTACACCTTC | TRBD1 | . | TRBJ1-2 | TRBV29-1
CASRDGGPGNQPQHF | TGTGCCAGCCGGGACGGGGGACCGGGCAATCAGCCCCAGCATTTT | . | few | TRBJ1-5 | TRBV6-1
CASSYLGRHHTEAFF | TGTGCCAGCAGTTATCTCGGCAGGCACCACACTGAAGCTTTCTTT | . | . | TRBJ1-1 | TRBV6-5
CASSVTGGPPANEKLFF | TGTGCCAGCAGCGTTACAGGGGGACCCCCGGCTAATGAAAAACTGTTTTTT | TRBD1 | . | TRBJ1-4 | TRBV9
CASSLGPLNYGYTF | TGTGCCAGCAGCTTAGGACCGCTTAACTATGGCTACACCTTC | . | few | TRBJ1-2 | TRBV7-2
CASRSTRGSNTEAFF | TGTGCCAGCAGGTCTACCAGGGGATCCAACACTGAAGCTTTCTTT | . | many | TRBJ1-1 | TRBV12-3/TRBV12-4
CSVVENSGNTIYF | TGCAGCGTTGTTGAGAACTCTGGAAACACCATATATTTT | . | . | TRBJ1-3 | TRBV29-1
CASSIRGNTEAFF | TGTGCCAGTAGTATACGGGGGAACACTGAAGCTTTCTTT | . | many | TRBJ1-1 | TRBV19
CASSLERRQPQHF | TGTGCCAGCAGTTTAGAGAGGCGGCAGCCCCAGCATTTT | . | . | TRBJ1-5 | TRBV27